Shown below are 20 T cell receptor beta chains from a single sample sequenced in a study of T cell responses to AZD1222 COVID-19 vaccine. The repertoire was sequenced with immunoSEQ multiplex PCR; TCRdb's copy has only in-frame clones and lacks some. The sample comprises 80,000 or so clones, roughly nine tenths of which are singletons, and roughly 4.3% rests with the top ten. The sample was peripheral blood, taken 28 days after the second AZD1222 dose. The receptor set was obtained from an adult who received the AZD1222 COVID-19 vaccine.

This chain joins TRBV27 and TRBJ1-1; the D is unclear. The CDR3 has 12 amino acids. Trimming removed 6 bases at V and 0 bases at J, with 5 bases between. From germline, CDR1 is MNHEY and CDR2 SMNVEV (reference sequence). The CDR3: CASRRLNTEAFF. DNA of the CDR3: TGTGCCAGCAGACGATTGAACACTGAAGCTTTCTTT.

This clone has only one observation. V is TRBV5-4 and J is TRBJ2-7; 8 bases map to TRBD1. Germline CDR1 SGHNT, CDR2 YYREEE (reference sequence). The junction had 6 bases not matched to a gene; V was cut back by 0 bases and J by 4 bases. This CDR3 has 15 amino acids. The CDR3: CASSLAQGVSYEQYF. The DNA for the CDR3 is TGTGCCAGCAGCTTGGCACAGGGGGTTTCATACGAGCAGTACTTC.

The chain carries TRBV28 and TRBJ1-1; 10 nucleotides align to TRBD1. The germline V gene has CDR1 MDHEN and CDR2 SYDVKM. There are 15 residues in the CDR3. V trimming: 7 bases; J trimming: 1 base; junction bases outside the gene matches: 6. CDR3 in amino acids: CASTLGDRGNTEAFF. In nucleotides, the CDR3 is TGTGCCAGCACCCTAGGGGACAGGGGGAACACTGAAGCTTTCTTT. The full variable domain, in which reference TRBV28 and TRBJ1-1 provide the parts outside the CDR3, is DVKVTQSSRYLVKRTGEKVFLECVQDMDHENMFWYRQDPGLGLRLIYFSYDVKMKEKGDIPEGYSVSREKKERFSLILESASTNQTSMYLCASTLGDRGNTEAFFGQGTRLTVV.

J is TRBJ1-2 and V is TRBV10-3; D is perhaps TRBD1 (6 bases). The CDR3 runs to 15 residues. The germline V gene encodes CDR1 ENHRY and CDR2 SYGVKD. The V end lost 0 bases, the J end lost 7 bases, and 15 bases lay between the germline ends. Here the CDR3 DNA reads TGTGCCATCAGTGAGTCGGGCAGGGGAGTTGGTGGCTACACCTTC. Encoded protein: CAISESGRGVGGYTF.

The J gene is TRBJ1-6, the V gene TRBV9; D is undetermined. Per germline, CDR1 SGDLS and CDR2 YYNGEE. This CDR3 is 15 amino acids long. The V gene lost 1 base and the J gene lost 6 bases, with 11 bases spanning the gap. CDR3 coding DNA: TGTGCCAGCAGCGTATCCTCCGGTAGTAATTCACCCCTCCACTTT. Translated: CASSVSSGSNSPLHF.

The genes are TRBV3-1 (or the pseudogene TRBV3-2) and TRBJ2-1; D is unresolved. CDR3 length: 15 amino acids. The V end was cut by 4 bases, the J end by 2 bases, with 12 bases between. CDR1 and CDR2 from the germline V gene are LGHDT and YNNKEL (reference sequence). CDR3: CASSRQVATYNEQFF. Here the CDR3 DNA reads TGTGCCAGCAGCCGGCAAGTGGCGACCTACAATGAGCAGTTCTTC.

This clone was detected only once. CDR3 protein: CASSVTSGYDTQYF. The CDR3 DNA follows: TGTGCCAGCAGTGTCACTAGCGGGTACGATACGCAGTATTTT. This chain joins TRBV2 and TRBJ2-3, with TRBD2 identical over 9 bases. This CDR3 region has 14 residues. With 4 bases clipped from V and 6 bases from J, the junction kept 5 bases outside the gene matches. The germline gives CDR1 SNHLY, CDR2 FYNNEI.

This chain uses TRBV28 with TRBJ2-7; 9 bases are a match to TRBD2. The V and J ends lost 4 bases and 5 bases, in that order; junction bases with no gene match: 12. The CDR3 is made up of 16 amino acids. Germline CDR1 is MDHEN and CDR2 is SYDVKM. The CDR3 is CASSSQSSGAWDEQYF. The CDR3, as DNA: TGTGCCAGCAGTTCGCAATCTAGCGGGGCTTGGGACGAGCAGTACTTC.

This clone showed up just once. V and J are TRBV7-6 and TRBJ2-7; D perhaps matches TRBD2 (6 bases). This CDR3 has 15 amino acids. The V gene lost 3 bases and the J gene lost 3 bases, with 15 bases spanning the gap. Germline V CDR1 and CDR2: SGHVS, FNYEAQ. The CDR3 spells CASSFEAASDYEQYF. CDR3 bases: TGTGCCAGCAGCTTTGAGGCGGCTAGCGACTACGAGCAGTACTTC.

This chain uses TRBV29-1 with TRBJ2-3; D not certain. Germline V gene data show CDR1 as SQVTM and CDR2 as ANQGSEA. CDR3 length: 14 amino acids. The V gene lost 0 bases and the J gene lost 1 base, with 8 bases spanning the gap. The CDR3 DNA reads TGCAGCGTTGAAGATGGGAAGGGCACAGATACGCAGTATTTT. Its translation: CSVEDGKGTDTQYF.

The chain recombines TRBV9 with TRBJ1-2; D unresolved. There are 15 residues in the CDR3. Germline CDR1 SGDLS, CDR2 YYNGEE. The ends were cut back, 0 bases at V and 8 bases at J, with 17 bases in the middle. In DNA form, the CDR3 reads TGTGCCAGCAGCGTAGACCCCGGGAATCTATTGGGCTACACCTTC. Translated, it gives CASSVDPGNLLGYTF.

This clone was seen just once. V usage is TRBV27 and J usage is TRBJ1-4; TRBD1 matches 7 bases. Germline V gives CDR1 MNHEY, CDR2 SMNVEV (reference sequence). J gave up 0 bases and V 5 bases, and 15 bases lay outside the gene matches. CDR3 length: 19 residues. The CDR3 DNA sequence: TGTGCCAGCAGTCCTAGGACAGGTTTTTCGACTTCAACTAATGAAAAACTGTTTTTT. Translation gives CASSPRTGFSTSTNEKLFF.

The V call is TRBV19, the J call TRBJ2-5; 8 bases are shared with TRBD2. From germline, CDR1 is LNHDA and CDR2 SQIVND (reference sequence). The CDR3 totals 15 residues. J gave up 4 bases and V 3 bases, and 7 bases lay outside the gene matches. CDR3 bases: TGTGCCAGTAGTATCGGCGGGGGGCTGGGAGAGACCCAGTACTTC. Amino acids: CASSIGGGLGETQYF.

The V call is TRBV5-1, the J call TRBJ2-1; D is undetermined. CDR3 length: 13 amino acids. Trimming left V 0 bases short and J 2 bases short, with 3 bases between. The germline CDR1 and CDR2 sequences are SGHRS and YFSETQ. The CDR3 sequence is CASSLVPYNEQFF. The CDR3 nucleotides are TGCGCCAGCAGCTTGGTTCCCTACAATGAGCAGTTCTTC. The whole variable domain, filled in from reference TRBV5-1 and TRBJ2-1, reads KAGVTQTPRYLIKTRGQQVTLSCSPISGHRSVSWYQQTPGQGLQFLFEYFSETQRNKGNFPGRFSGRQFSNSRSEMNVSTLELGDSALYLCASSLVPYNEQFFGPGTRLTVL.

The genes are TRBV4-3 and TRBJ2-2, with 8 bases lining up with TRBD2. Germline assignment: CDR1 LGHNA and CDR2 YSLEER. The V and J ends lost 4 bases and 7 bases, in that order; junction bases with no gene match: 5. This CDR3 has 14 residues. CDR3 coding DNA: TGCGCCAGCAGCCCGGGACTAGTTGGCGGGGAGCTGTTTTTT. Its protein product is CASSPGLVGGELFF.

The CDR3 here is CAWRGVQETQYF. The CDR3 bases are TGTGCCTGGAGGGGGGTCCAAGAGACCCAGTACTTC. This chain joins TRBV30 and TRBJ2-5; either TRBD1 or TRBD2 may fit D (5 bases each). The CDR3 has 12 residues. V was trimmed by 3 bases and J by 1 base, leaving 6 bases between them. The germline V gene has CDR1 GTSNPN and CDR2 SVGIG (reference sequence).

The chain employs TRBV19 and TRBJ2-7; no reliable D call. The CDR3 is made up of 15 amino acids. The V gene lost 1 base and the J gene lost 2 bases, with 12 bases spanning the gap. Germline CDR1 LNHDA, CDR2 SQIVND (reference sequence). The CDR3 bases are TGTGCCAGTAGTATAGCGAGCGCAGCCACCTACGAGCAGTACTTC. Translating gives CASSIASAATYEQYF.

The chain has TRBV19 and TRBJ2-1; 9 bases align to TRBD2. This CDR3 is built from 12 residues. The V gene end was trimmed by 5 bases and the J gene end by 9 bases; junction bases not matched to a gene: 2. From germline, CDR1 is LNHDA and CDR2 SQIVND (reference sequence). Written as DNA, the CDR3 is TGTGCCAGTAGTCGGCGGGAGGGTGAGCAGTTCTTC. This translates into CASSRREGEQFF.

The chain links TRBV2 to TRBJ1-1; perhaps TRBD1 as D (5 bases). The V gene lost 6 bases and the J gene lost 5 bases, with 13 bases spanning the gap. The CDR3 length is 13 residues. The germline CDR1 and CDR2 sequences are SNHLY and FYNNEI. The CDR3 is CASRPRVGTEAFF. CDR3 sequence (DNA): TGTGCCAGCAGACCCAGGGTCGGAACTGAAGCTTTCTTT.

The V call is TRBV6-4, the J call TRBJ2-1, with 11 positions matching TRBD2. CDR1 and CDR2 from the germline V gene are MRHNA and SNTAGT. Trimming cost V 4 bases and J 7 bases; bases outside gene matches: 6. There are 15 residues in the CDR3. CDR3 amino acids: CASSGLAGGHNEQFF. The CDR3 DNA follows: TGTGCCAGCAGTGGGTTAGCGGGAGGGCATAATGAGCAGTTCTTC.